This T cell receptor beta chain was sequenced during a study of Ad26.COV2.S vaccination and SARS-CoV-2 variants. Overall study: Dosing was one shot or two shots 56 days apart. Study-level findings and limits: Similar non-spike TCR breadth was seen in vaccine and placebo recipients. The authors reported substantial breadth in spike-specific CD8+ and CD4+ T cell responses after vaccination.

The treatment was: some 19 received Ad26.COV2.S at low or high dose, single or two shots; about 5 received placebo; per-sample allocation not given. Specimens were obtained on day 63 following the first vaccine or placebo injection. Boston hosted the donor, who was an adult aged 18-55 years. For this clone: No antigen is known for it.

Repertoires were generated with immunoSEQ multiplex PCR, while TCRdb's copy carries only in-frame clones and drops some. Among 400,000 to 450,000 clones listed, around 90% were seen once. J was trimmed by 5 bases and V by 5 bases; bases with no gene match: 5. Germline-derived CDR1 and CDR2 are MNHEY and SMNVEV (reference sequence). The CDR3 extends over 13 amino acids. Sample: peripheral blood, taken in a trial of Ad26.COV2.S vaccine versus placebo. This TCR was sampled from a person between 18 and 60 years old who received the Ad26.COV2.S COVID-19 vaccine or a placebo. The V gene is TRBV27, the J gene TRBJ2-7; the match to TRBD1 covers 8 bases. The CDR3 region is CASSRSDRDEQYF. The CDR3 bases are TGTGCCAGCAGTCGTTCGGACAGGGACGAGCAGTACTTC.